The 14 T cell receptor beta chains in this list originate from one sample, sequenced in a study of shared clonotypes between healthy human individuals. The repertoire was sequenced with immunoSEQ multiplex PCR; TCRdb's copy has only in-frame clones and lacks some. The data contain some 95,000 clones, around 67% of them singletons. Material: memory CD8+ T cells sorted from blood. Subset defined: CD45RO+ cells pooled with CCR7-negative TemRA cells. The receptors shown here come from a man between 25 and 39 years old in good health.

The V gene is TRBV28, the J gene TRBJ1-5, with D unresolved. CDR3 length equals 16 residues. V dropped 6 bases and J dropped 6 bases, with 21 bases sitting between them. The germline gives CDR1 MDHEN, CDR2 SYDVKM. The CDR3 coding sequence is TGTGCCAGCAGGAAAGCGATGTCTGGAGAATTTCAGCCCCAGCATTTT. Translation gives CASRKAMSGEFQPQHF. Looking up the rest from reference TRBV28 and TRBJ1-5 gives the full variable domain: DVKVTQSSRYLVKRTGEKVFLECVQDMDHENMFWYRQDPGLGLRLIYFSYDVKMKEKGDIPEGYSVSREKKERFSLILESASTNQTSMYLCASRKAMSGEFQPQHFGDGTRLSIL.

V usage is TRBV27 and J usage is TRBJ2-2, with unresolved D. The CDR3 is made up of 11 amino acids. The ends were cut back, 8 bases at V and 9 bases at J, with 10 bases in the middle. Germline V CDR1 and CDR2: MNHEY, SMNVEV (reference sequence). The CDR3 reads CASWSSRELFF. The CDR3 DNA sequence: TGTGCCAGCTGGAGTTCCCGGGAGCTGTTTTTT.

The CDR3 sequence: CAGQDRVNTEAFF. The CDR3 DNA is TGTGCCGGCCAAGACAGGGTCAACACTGAAGCTTTCTTT. The rearrangement joins TRBV5-4 to TRBJ1-1; 7 bases agree with TRBD1. The CDR3 is made up of 13 amino acids. With V trimmed by 10 bases and J by 2 bases, 8 bases remained unmatched. The germline CDR1 and CDR2 sequences are SGHNT and YYREEE (reference sequence).

The rearrangement joins TRBV5-4 to TRBJ2-1; 11 bases are shared with TRBD1. This CDR3 has 16 residues. Germline values: CDR1 SGHNT, CDR2 YYREEE (reference sequence). V lost 4 bases and J lost 8; bases outside the gene matches: 11. In nucleotides, the CDR3 is TGTGCCAGCAGCCCGATGGACAGGGGGCAAAGATATGAGCAGTTCTTC. Its translation: CASSPMDRGQRYEQFF.

Points on this clone: The sample contains more than one DNA sequence encoding this CDR3. The rearrangement joins TRBV2 to TRBJ2-7, with D tentatively TRBD2 (5 bases). Trimming cost V 3 bases and J 3 bases, with 6 bases left between them. Germline-derived CDR1 and CDR2 are SNHLY and FYNNEI. This CDR3 has 12 residues. The CDR3 nucleotides read TGTGCCAGCAGTGAGGACTTCTACGAGCAGTACTTC. It encodes CASSEDFYEQYF.

A single count supports this clone. The chain joins TRBV5-8 to TRBJ1-2, with D uncertain. This CDR3 is built from 13 residues. Between the trimmed V and J ends, which lost 1 base and 2 bases, there was a span of 6 bases. Germline V gene lookup returns CDR1 SGHTS and CDR2 YDEGEE. The CDR3 sequence: CASSLRQNYGYTF. DNA for the CDR3: TGTGCCAGCAGCTTGCGGCAGAACTATGGCTACACCTTC.

In this sample, this clone turned up a few times. The chain links TRBV4-3 to TRBJ2-2; 13 positions agree with TRBD2. Unmatched junction bases numbered 4, after V lost 6 bases and J lost 6 bases. The CDR3 is 15 residues long. Germline values: CDR1 LGHNA, CDR2 YSLEER. This chain's CDR3 is CASRHGLAGAGELFF. The CDR3 nucleotides are TGCGCCAGCAGACACGGACTAGCGGGAGCCGGGGAGCTGTTTTTT.

This chain joins TRBV11-2 and TRBJ1-1; no clear D gene. Germline V gene lookup returns CDR1 SGHAT and CDR2 FQNNGV. Trimming stripped 5 bases from V and 0 bases from J, with 13 bases between. CDR3 length equals 15 residues. The CDR3 bases are TGTGCCAGCAGCCCGACCGGGGTTATGAACACTGAAGCTTTCTTT. It is translated as CASSPTGVMNTEAFF.

The V gene is TRBV25-1, the J gene TRBJ2-1; tentatively, D is TRBD2 (6 bases). Trimming pared 8 bases from V and 6 bases from J, leaving 8 bases between. CDR3 length equals 11 residues. Germline V gene data show CDR1 as MGHDK and CDR2 as SYGVNS. The CDR3 loop is CASVGGNEQFF. The DNA of the CDR3 is TGTGCCAGCGTGGGGGGCAATGAGCAGTTCTTC. Full variable domain (rest looked up from reference TRBV25-1 and TRBJ2-1): EADIYQTPRYLVIGTGKKITLECSQTMGHDKMYWYQQDPGMELHLIHYSYGVNSTEKGDLSSESTVSRIRTEHFPLTLESARPSHTSQYLCASVGGNEQFFGPGTRLTVL.

The rearrangement joins TRBV6-5 to TRBJ1-4; tentatively, D is TRBD1 (5 bases). The CDR3 contains 13 residues. Germline V lookup: CDR1 MNHEY, CDR2 SVGAGI. V dropped 0 bases and J dropped 8 bases, with 7 bases sitting between them. The CDR3 region is CASSYSGGEKLFF. CDR3 bases: TGTGCCAGCAGTTACTCTGGGGGGGAAAAACTGTTTTTT.

This chain joins TRBV4-3 and TRBJ2-2; the D gene could be TRBD1 or TRBD2 (6 bases each). CDR3 length equals 16 residues. CDR1 and CDR2 (germline): LGHNA, YSLEER. V was clipped by 4 bases and J by 4 bases, with 16 bases between them. The CDR3 reads CASSLKGGGGTGELFF. The CDR3 DNA reads as TGCGCCAGCAGCCTGAAGGGTGGAGGGGGCACCGGGGAGCTGTTTTTT.

V and J are TRBV9 and TRBJ2-1; 12 bases are shared with TRBD2. V trimming: 0 bases; J trimming: 9 bases; junction bases outside the gene matches: 13. There are 18 residues in the CDR3. Germline CDR1 SGDLS, CDR2 YYNGEE. DNA for the CDR3: TGTGCCAGCAGCGTAGCTGGGGGAACTAGCGGGAGGTTGGGTGAGCAGTTCTTC. It is translated as CASSVAGGTSGRLGEQFF. Looking up the rest from reference TRBV9 and TRBJ2-1 gives the full variable domain: DSGVTQTPKHLITATGQRVTLRCSPRSGDLSVYWYQQSLDQGLQFLIQYYNGEERAKGNILERFSAQQFPDLHSELNLSSLELGDSALYFCASSVAGGTSGRLGEQFFGPGTRLTVL.

The rearrangement uses TRBV10-3 and TRBJ2-2; no clear D gene. V lost 4 bases, J lost 5 bases, and 11 bases lay in between. There are 14 residues in the CDR3. Germline assignment: CDR1 ENHRY and CDR2 SYGVKD. The chain's CDR3 is CAISGLGGTGELFF. For the CDR3, the DNA is TGTGCCATCAGTGGGCTTGGTGGGACCGGGGAGCTGTTTTTT.

The chain carries TRBV5-6 and TRBJ2-1; D is unresolved. V gave up 4 bases and J gave up 9 bases, with 14 bases separating them. The germline gives CDR1 SGHDT, CDR2 YYEEEE. This CDR3 has 13 amino acids. As DNA, the CDR3 is TGTGCCAGCAGCCCACAGCGTAGCCGTGAGCAGTTCTTC. Translating it yields CASSPQRSREQFF.